The source of this T cell receptor (beta chain) is a study of shared clonotypes between healthy human individuals. Study at large: Donor composition was a couple of women and a few men, aged 18 to 49. Each donor's CD8 memory used one plate, CD8 naive two, each CD4 subset three.

Measured with immunoSEQ multiplex PCR; TCRdb has only the in-frame clones, and not every one. The table records 1,500,000 or so clones, around 97% of them present only once. The study, taken as a whole, reports: Among the subsets, naive ones generally showed larger estimated richness than memory ones. When compared with the clonotypes that were shared by all four sorted-subset donors, the non-shared clonotypes turned out to have lower generation probabilities.

Note on this clone: Its target is not known.

Germline V lookup: CDR1 SGHTA, CDR2 FQGNSA. CDR3 length: 15 residues. Trimming removed 5 bases at V and 5 bases at J, with 17 bases between. Material: naive CD4+ T cells sorted from blood. Subset specified: CD45RA+ positively selected. The origin of this receptor is a man in his thirties or forties in good health. This chain connects TRBV7-2 to TRBJ2-3; unclear D gene. The CDR3 sequence: CASSRVVVPGDTQYF. The CDR3 bases are TGTGCCAGCAGCCGGGTTGTGGTCCCCGGAGATACGCAGTATTTT. Drawing the rest from reference TRBV7-2 and TRBJ2-3, the complete variable domain is GAGVSQSPSNKVTEKGKDVELRCDPISGHTALYWYRQSLGQGLEFLIYFQGNSAPDKSGLPSDRFSAERTGGSVSTLTIQRTQQEDSAVYLCASSRVVVPGDTQYFGPGTRLTVL.